This T cell receptor (beta chain) was recovered during a study of T cell responses to AZD1222 COVID-19 vaccine. Sequencing was performed with immunoSEQ multiplex PCR; in TCRdb, only in-frame clones are kept and a portion is missing. The table includes about 150,000 clones, around 90% detected once. Concerning this clone: What it recognizes is unknown.

Germline lookup yields CDR1 SGHRS and CDR2 YFSETQ. The CDR3 runs 16 residues. Trimming pared 7 bases from V and 5 bases from J, leaving 24 bases between. Study observations and caveats: With two AZD1222 doses given, Spike-specific TCR breadth and depth both rose. Possibly, clonal diversity was underestimated; donors were largely white British and included more females. Regions left unmutated in variants are reportedly the target of nearly half of spike-specific TCRs.

The rearrangement links TRBV5-1 to TRBJ1-1, with D uncertain. The source was peripheral blood, collected 28 days after the second AZD1222 dose. The TCR originated in an adult who received the AZD1222 COVID-19 vaccine. CDR3 in DNA: TGCGCCAGCTCTACCGAGTTGGGCTTAAGAGGGACTGAAGCTTTCTTT. Amino acid sequence: CASSTELGLRGTEAFF.